The entry below gives a single T cell receptor (beta chain) sequence along with its context. Its specificity is unknown. The CDR3 has 16 amino acids. V lost 3 bases, J lost 6 bases, and 9 bases stayed unmatched. Germline CDR1 reads LGHNA; CDR2 reads YNFKEQ. TCRdb's table, derived via immunoSEQ multiplex PCR, lists solely in-frame clones and lacks some. The data show 1,500 to 2,000 clones, around 70% seen once. The data stem from a study of chemoradiotherapy in HPV16-positive cancers. At the level of the study: Candidate HPV-specific clones and shared TCR motifs came from a couple of HPV16-positive patients.

Over chemoradiotherapy, repertoires were sampled more than once. Overall study findings and caveats: HPV-responsive T-cell expansion during chemoradiotherapy was linked to improved recurrence-free survival in HPV16-positive patients. Non-HPV-specific T cells did not expand in tumors during treatment, whereas candidate HPV-specific clones and E7-related motifs did.

The sample in question was tumor tissue, obtained from a patient who underwent chemoradiotherapy. The rearrangement links TRBV4-2 to TRBJ1-5, with TRBD1 matching 9 bases. This TCR came from a human donor with HPV-associated anogenital cancer. CDR3 DNA sequence: TGTGCCAGCAGCCATAGGACAGGGGTGGAGGTTCAGCCCCAGCATTTT. It is translated as CASSHRTGVEVQPQHF.